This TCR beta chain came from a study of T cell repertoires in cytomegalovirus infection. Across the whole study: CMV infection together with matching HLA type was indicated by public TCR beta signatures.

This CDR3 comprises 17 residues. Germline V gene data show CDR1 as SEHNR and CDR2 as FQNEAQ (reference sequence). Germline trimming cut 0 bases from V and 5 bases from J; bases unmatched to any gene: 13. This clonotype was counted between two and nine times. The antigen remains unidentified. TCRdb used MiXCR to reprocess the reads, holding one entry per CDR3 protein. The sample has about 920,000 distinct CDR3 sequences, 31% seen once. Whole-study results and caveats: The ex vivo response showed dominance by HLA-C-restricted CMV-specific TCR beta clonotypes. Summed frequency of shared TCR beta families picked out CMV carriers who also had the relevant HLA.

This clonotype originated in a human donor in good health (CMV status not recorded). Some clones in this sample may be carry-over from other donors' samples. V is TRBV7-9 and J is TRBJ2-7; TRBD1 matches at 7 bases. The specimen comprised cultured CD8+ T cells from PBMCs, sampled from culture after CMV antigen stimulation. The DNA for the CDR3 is TGTGCCAGCAGCTTAGCCCGAGGCAGGGGGAAAAACGACGAGCAGTACTTC. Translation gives CASSLARGRGKNDEQYF.